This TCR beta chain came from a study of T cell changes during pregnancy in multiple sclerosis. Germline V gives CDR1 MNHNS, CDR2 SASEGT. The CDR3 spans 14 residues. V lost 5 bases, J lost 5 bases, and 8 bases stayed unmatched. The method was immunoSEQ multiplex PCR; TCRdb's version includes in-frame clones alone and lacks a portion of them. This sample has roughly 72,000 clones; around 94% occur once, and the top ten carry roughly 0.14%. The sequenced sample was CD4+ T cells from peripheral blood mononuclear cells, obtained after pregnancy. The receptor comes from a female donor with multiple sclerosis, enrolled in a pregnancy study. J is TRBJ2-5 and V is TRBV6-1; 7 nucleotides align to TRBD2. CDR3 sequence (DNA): TGTGCCAGCAGTTCGACTAGCTTTTACGAGACCCAGTACTTC. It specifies CASSSTSFYETQYF.